The entry below describes one T cell receptor (beta chain). The antigen is undetermined. This sample stems from a study of cytomegalovirus exposure and HLA in healthy donors. Germline CDR1 is SGHRS and CDR2 is YFSETQ. V gave up 0 bases and J gave up 1 base, with 9 bases separating them. The CDR3 runs to 15 residues. Overall study findings and caveats: The study labeled under 200 TCR beta chains cytomegalovirus-associated. Later on, a genetic analysis was performed. It linked a missense variant in DCLRE1C with V- and J-gene trimming of TCR beta. Later findings reportedly placed an Asian-associated ancestry cluster below the roughly 700-donor mean for N-insertions.

This PCR relied on a set of 60 Vbeta primers and 13 Jbeta primers. TCRdb's copy holds only in-frame clones and misses some; the assay was immunoSEQ multiplex PCR. Altogether under 200,000 clones are present, about three quarters being singletons, with the ten largest covering around 6%. Material: PBMCs. The TCR sequence derives from a man in his forties or fifties in good health and CMV-seronegative. The chain employs TRBV5-1 and TRBJ2-3; D gene uncertain. CDR3 bases: TGCGCCAGCAGCTTGGTGCCCCGGGGCACAGATACGCAGTATTTT. This codes for CASSLVPRGTDTQYF.